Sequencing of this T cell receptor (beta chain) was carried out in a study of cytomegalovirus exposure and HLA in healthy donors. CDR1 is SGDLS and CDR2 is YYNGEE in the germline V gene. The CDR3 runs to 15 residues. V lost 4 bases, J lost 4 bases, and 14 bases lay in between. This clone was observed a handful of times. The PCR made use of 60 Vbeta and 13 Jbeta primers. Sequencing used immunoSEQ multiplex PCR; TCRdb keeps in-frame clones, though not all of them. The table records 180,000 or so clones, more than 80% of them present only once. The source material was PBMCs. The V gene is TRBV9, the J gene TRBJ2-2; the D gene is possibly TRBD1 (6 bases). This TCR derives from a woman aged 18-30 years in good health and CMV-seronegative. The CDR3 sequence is CASSPTDSATGELFF. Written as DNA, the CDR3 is TGTGCCAGCAGCCCCACGGACAGTGCCACCGGGGAGCTGTTTTTT.